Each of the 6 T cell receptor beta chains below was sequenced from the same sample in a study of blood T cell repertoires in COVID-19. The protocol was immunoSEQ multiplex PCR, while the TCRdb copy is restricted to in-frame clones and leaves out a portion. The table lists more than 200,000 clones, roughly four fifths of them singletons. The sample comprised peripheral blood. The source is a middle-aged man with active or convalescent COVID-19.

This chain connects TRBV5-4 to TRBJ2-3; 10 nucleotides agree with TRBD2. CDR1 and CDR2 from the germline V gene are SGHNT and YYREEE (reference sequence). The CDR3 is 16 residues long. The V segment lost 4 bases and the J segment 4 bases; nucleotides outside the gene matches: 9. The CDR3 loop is CASSLRTSGVPDTQYF. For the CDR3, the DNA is TGTGCCAGCAGCCTCCGGACTAGCGGAGTCCCAGATACGCAGTATTTT.

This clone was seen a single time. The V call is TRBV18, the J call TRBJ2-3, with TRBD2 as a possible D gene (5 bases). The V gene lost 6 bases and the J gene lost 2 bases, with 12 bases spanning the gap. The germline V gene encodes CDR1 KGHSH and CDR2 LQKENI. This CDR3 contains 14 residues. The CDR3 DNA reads TGTGCCAGCTCCCCTAGCCCAACCACAGATACGCAGTATTTT. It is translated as CASSPSPTTDTQYF.

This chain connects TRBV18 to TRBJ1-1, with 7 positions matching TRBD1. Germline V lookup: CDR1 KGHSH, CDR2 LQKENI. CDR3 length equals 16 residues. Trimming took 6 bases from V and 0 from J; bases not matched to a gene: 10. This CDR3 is CASSFRQGEMNTEAFF. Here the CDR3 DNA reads TGTGCCAGCTCCTTCAGACAGGGCGAAATGAACACTGAAGCTTTCTTT.

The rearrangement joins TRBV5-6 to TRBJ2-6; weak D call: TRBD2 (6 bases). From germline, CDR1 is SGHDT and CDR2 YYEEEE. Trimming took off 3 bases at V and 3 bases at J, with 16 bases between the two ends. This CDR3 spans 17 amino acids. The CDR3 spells CASSSYMVGGGANVLTF. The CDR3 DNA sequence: TGTGCCAGCAGCTCGTATATGGTGGGAGGTGGGGCCAACGTCCTGACTTTC.

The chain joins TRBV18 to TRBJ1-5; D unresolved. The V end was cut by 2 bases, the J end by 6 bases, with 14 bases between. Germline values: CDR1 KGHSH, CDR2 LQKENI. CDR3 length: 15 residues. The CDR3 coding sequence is TGTGCCAGCTCACCATCGGGAACCGCGGGTCAGCCCCAGCATTTT. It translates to CASSPSGTAGQPQHF.

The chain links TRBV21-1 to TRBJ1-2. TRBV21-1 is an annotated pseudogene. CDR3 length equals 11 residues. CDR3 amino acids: CAIWGDYGYTF. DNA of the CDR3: TGTGCCATTTGGGGGGACTATGGCTACACCTTC.